Each of the 32 T cell receptor beta chains below was sequenced from the same sample in a study of CD8 T cells in Susac syndrome. Reverse transcription of roughly 0.45 to 1 ug RNA used random hexamers. TCRdb analysed the immunoSEQ multiplex PCR reads with MiXCR anew, one entry per CDR3 protein. The table records more than 120,000 distinct CDR3 sequences, approximately 94% of them present only once. Material: CD4+ T cells from PBMCs. These receptor sequences come from a human donor in good health.

This clonotype was counted a few times. The J gene is TRBJ1-2, the V gene TRBV14; weak D call: TRBD1 (5 bases). V lost 1 base and J lost 2, with 5 bases in between. There are 13 residues in the CDR3. In germline, CDR1 is SGHDN, CDR2 FVKESK. As DNA, the CDR3 is TGTGCCAGCAGCCAAGGACAGAACTATGGCTACACCTTC. Translation gives CASSQGQNYGYTF.

This chain links TRBV6-2 or TRBV6-3 with TRBJ1-5; possible D gene TRBD1, 5 bases. Trimming removed 4 bases at V and 3 bases at J, with 10 bases between. CDR1 and CDR2 (germline): MNHEY, SVGEGT. The CDR3 contains 14 residues. CDR3 nucleotides: TGTGCCAGCAGTTCAGGGTTTGACAATCAGCCCCAGCATTTT. Translating it yields CASSSGFDNQPQHF.

This chain connects TRBV12-3 or TRBV12-4 to TRBJ2-6; 8 nucleotides align to TRBD1. Losses at the gene ends were 1 base for V and 3 bases for J; bases not matched to a gene: 5. There are 17 residues in the CDR3. CDR3 DNA sequence: TGTGCCAGCAGTTTAGGCCAGGGGGCTGGTGGGGCCAACGTCCTGACTTTC. Its translation is CASSLGQGAGGANVLTF.

The rearrangement uses TRBV20-1 and TRBJ2-1; 7 nucleotides match TRBD2. CDR3 size: 12 residues. The germline CDR1 and CDR2 sequences are DFQATT and SNEGSKA (reference sequence). Unmatched junction bases numbered 2, after V lost 3 bases and J lost 6 bases. CDR3 sequence: CSARRTSNEQFF. Written as DNA, the CDR3 is TGCAGTGCTAGGAGGACTAGCAATGAGCAGTTCTTC.

The chain uses TRBV5-4 and TRBJ2-4, with a tentative D call TRBD2 (7 bases). In germline, CDR1 is SGHNT, CDR2 YYREEE (reference sequence). V was trimmed by 3 bases and J by 9 bases, leaving 13 bases between them. This CDR3 spans 13 amino acids. The CDR3 sequence: CASSSRGGAIQYF. The CDR3 DNA is TGTGCCAGCAGCTCGAGGGGGGGGGCCATTCAGTACTTC.

J is TRBJ2-7 and V is TRBV7-2; the D is unclear. V lost 3 bases to trimming and J lost 4 bases, with 13 bases between them. The CDR3 contains 14 residues. Per the germline V gene, CDR1 is SGHTA and CDR2 is FQGNSA. CDR3 sequence: CASSLTPGPYEQYF. DNA of the CDR3: TGTGCCAGCAGCTTGACCCCCGGCCCATACGAGCAGTACTTC.

This rearrangement joins TRBV9 to TRBJ2-7; 7 positions match TRBD1. Germline assignment: CDR1 SGDLS and CDR2 YYNGEE. There are 11 residues in the CDR3. J was trimmed by 6 bases and V by 5 bases; bases with no gene match: 2. The CDR3 DNA is TGTGCCAGCAGTCGGACAGGCGAGCAGTACTTC. Protein product: CASSRTGEQYF. The entire variable domain, with the rest obtained from reference TRBV9 and TRBJ2-7, is as follows: DSGVTQTPKHLITATGQRVTLRCSPRSGDLSVYWYQQSLDQGLQFLIQYYNGEERAKGNILERFSAQQFPDLHSELNLSSLELGDSALYFCASSRTGEQYFGPGTRLTVT.

The count of this clonotype is one. This chain links TRBV7-8 with TRBJ2-7; TRBD2 matches 11 bases. The V segment lost 5 bases and the J segment 4 bases; nucleotides outside the gene matches: 13. The CDR3 runs 17 residues. Germline values: CDR1 SGHVS, CDR2 FQNEAQ. CDR3 nucleotide sequence: TGTGCCAGCAGCGTATTGGCCAATCGACTAGCGGGATACGAGCAGTACTTC. Translating gives CASSVLANRLAGYEQYF. Together with reference TRBV7-8 and TRBJ2-7, the CDR3 gives the full variable domain: GAGVSQSPRYKVAKRGQDVALRCDPISGHVSLFWYQQALGQGPEFLTYFQNEAQLDKSGLPSDRFFAERPEGSVSTLKIQRTQQEDSAVYLCASSVLANRLAGYEQYFGPGTRLTVT.

The chain recombines TRBV20-1 with TRBJ2-7; D might be TRBD1 or TRBD2, each matching 5 bases. Trimming removed 5 bases at V and 4 bases at J, with 12 bases between. The CDR3 has 12 residues. Germline CDR1 DFQATT, CDR2 SNEGSKA (reference sequence). The CDR3, as DNA: TGCAGTGCTCTCCGGGGCGCATACGAGCAGTACTTC. It is translated as CSALRGAYEQYF.

J is TRBJ2-7 and V is TRBV4-1; maybe TRBD2 (5 bases). Germline V gene data show CDR1 as MGHRA and CDR2 as YSYEKL. Trimming removed 0 bases from V and 5 bases from J, with 14 bases in between. CDR3 length equals 15 residues. The CDR3 is CASSQDSLVRDEQYF. DNA of the CDR3: TGCGCCAGCAGCCAAGATTCACTAGTTCGCGACGAGCAGTACTTC.

The chain employs TRBV6-5 and TRBJ2-1; D might be TRBD2 (6 bases). Germline V lookup: CDR1 MNHEY, CDR2 SVGAGI. Trimming left V 6 bases short and J 8 bases short, with 8 bases between. The CDR3 totals 11 residues. CDR3 sequence (DNA): TGTGCCAGCAGCCAGCGGGATGAGCAGTTCTTC. It specifies CASSQRDEQFF.

The chain carries TRBV20-1 and TRBJ2-5, with 11 bases lining up with TRBD2. The ends lost 6 bases at V and 2 bases at J; junction bases unmatched: 14. Germline V gene data show CDR1 as DFQATT and CDR2 as SNEGSKA (reference sequence). This CDR3 contains 17 residues. The CDR3 here is CSAPAFGLAGRQETQYF. CDR3 DNA: TGCAGTGCCCCCGCCTTTGGACTAGCGGGCAGACAAGAGACCCAGTACTTC.

The CDR3 region has the DNA TGTGCCAGCAGCCCCGACAGGGGCGCTTCCGGAAACACCATATATTTT. It translates to CASSPDRGASGNTIYF. The gene calls are TRBV6-6 and TRBJ1-3, with TRBD1 matching 8 bases. The CDR3 runs 16 residues. V lost 6 bases, J lost 4 bases, and 11 bases stayed unmatched. Germline CDR1 reads MNHNY; CDR2 reads SVGAGI (reference sequence).

This sequence joins TRBV20-1 and TRBJ1-5, with 10 bases that match TRBD1. Germline trimming cut 6 bases from V and 7 bases from J; bases unmatched to any gene: 6. In germline, CDR1 is DFQATT, CDR2 SNEGSKA (reference sequence). The CDR3 extends over 13 amino acids. CDR3 DNA: TGCAGTGCCAGGACAGGGGGGCAGCAGCCCCAGCATTTT. Translating it yields CSARTGGQQPQHF.

The DNA for the CDR3 is TGTGCCAGCAGCCGGCGGACAGAGCAAGAGACCCAGTACTTC. Translation gives CASSRRTEQETQYF. The chain has TRBV3-1 and TRBJ2-5; TRBD1 might be the D (6 bases). This CDR3 spans 14 amino acids. The V gene's germline CDR1 is LGHDT and CDR2 YNNKEL (reference sequence). Trimming stripped 4 bases from V and 2 bases from J, with 11 bases between.

In DNA, the CDR3 is TGTGCCAGCAGCCACGGGACAGGGGCGTACGAGACCCAGTACTTC. As protein: CASSHGTGAYETQYF. The chain combines TRBV7-3 with TRBJ2-5; 10 bases align to TRBD1. Germline V gene lookup returns CDR1 SGHTA and CDR2 FQGTGA. This CDR3 has 15 residues. Trimming removed 5 bases from V and 5 bases from J; junction bases left unmatched: 8. The whole variable domain, filled in from reference TRBV7-3 and TRBJ2-5, reads GAGVSQTPSNKVTEKGKYVELRCDPISGHTALYWYRQSLGQGPEFLIYFQGTGAADDSGLPNDRFFAVRPEGSVSTLKIQRTERGDSAVYLCASSHGTGAYETQYFGPGTRLLVL.

This clonotype was found once. The chain employs TRBV7-2 and TRBJ2-4; the match to TRBD2 covers 8 bases. Germline values: CDR1 SGHTA, CDR2 FQGNSA. The V and J ends lost 5 bases and 3 bases, in that order; junction bases with no gene match: 3. The CDR3 covers 14 residues. CDR3 protein: CASSPGGHKNIQYF. The DNA for the CDR3 is TGTGCCAGCAGCCCGGGAGGGCACAAAAACATTCAGTACTTC.

The chain couples TRBV15 to TRBJ2-5; 9 bases fit TRBD2. CDR3 length: 14 amino acids. V gave up 0 bases and J gave up 5 bases; unmatched junction bases: 1. Germline CDR1 is LNHNV and CDR2 is YYDKDF (reference sequence). CDR3 bases: TGTGCCACCAGCAGAGACACTAGCGGGGAGACCCAGTACTTC. It is translated as CATSRDTSGETQYF.

The gene calls are TRBV10-2 and TRBJ1-2; 8 bases align to TRBD1. Germline trimming cut 5 bases from V and 4 bases from J; bases unmatched to any gene: 6. Germline lookup yields CDR1 WSHSY and CDR2 SAAADI. The CDR3 runs 14 residues. This CDR3 is CASSNDRGLYGYTF. DNA of the CDR3: TGCGCCAGCAGTAACGACAGGGGACTCTATGGCTACACCTTC.

This clonotype appeared a single time. The CDR3 nucleotides read TGTGCCAGCAGCTCAACCGGGACCTGGGGGGAGACCCAGTACTTC. As protein: CASSSTGTWGETQYF. V is TRBV27 and J is TRBJ2-5; D may be TRBD1 or TRBD2 (5 bases each). CDR3 size: 15 residues. V lost 6 bases, J lost 5 bases, and 19 bases lay in between. Per the germline V gene, CDR1 is MNHEY and CDR2 is SMNVEV (reference sequence).

The chain recombines TRBV5-8 with TRBJ2-1; the D is unclear. Germline values: CDR1 SGHTS, CDR2 YDEGEE. This CDR3 is built from 14 residues. Trimming took off 1 base at V and 5 bases at J, with 10 bases between the two ends. CDR3 bases: TGTGCCAGCAGCTTGAGGCTAGTCCACAATGAGCAGTTCTTC. Residues: CASSLRLVHNEQFF. Combining the CDR3 with reference TRBV5-8 and TRBJ2-1 gives the whole variable domain EAGVTQSPTHLIKTRGQQATLRCSPISGHTSVYWYQQALGLGLQFLLWYDEGEERNRGNFPPRFSGRQFPNYSSELNVNALELEDSALYLCASSLRLVHNEQFFGPGTRLTVL.

The V and J genes are TRBV6-2 or TRBV6-3 and TRBJ2-7; weak D call: TRBD2 (7 bases). The length of the CDR3 is 16 residues. In germline, CDR1 is MNHEY, CDR2 SVGEGT. Deletions cut 2 bases from V and 3 bases from J, with 17 bases between. This CDR3 is CASSYKRDNPLYEQYF. The CDR3 bases are TGTGCCAGCAGTTACAAGCGGGACAACCCCCTCTACGAGCAGTACTTC.

The chain links TRBV6-5 to TRBJ1-1; D is possibly TRBD1 (5 bases). The germline V and J ends were trimmed by 5 bases and 6 bases, with 13 bases remaining between them. Germline V lookup: CDR1 MNHEY, CDR2 SVGAGI. This CDR3 contains 13 residues. In nucleotides, the CDR3 is TGTGCCAGCAGTAAGCTCCGGGGGGCTGAAGCTTTCTTT. Protein: CASSKLRGAEAFF.

The chain combines TRBV10-2 with TRBJ2-2; weak D call: TRBD1 (6 bases). The CDR3 covers 14 residues. From germline, CDR1 is WSHSY and CDR2 SAAADI. Trimming shortened V by 6 bases and J by 1 base, and 9 bases separated the two germline ends. CDR3 in amino acids: CASRTTGNTGELFF. CDR3 nucleotides: TGCGCCAGCAGGACGACAGGGAACACCGGGGAGCTGTTTTTT.

The chain is built from TRBV12-3 or TRBV12-4 and TRBJ1-2, with no clear D. The CDR3 is 13 amino acids. Trimming shortened V by 7 bases and J by 7 bases, and 16 bases separated the two germline ends. The CDR3, as DNA: TGTGCCAGCACCTTTGGAGGGTCTGGTGGCTACACCTTC. Its translation: CASTFGGSGGYTF.

In nucleotides, the CDR3 is TGCGCCAGCAGCTTGGACGTCGGATGGACAGGTGATAGCACAGATACGCAGTATTTT. Its protein is CASSLDVGWTGDSTDTQYF. The J gene is TRBJ2-3, the V gene TRBV5-1; 7 positions match TRBD1. This CDR3 region has 19 residues. Germline V lookup: CDR1 SGHRS, CDR2 YFSETQ. The ends lost 0 bases at V and 0 bases at J; junction bases unmatched: 13. The variable domain in full, completed from reference TRBV5-1 and TRBJ2-3, reads KAGVTQTPRYLIKTRGQQVTLSCSPISGHRSVSWYQQTPGQGLQFLFEYFSETQRNKGNFPGRFSGRQFSNSRSEMNVSTLELGDSALYLCASSLDVGWTGDSTDTQYFGPGTRLTVL.

This clonotype has a single count. V and J are TRBV4-2 and TRBJ2-7, with 9 bases identical to TRBD2. V was clipped by 3 bases and J by 1 base; unmatched bases: 7. This CDR3 has 16 residues. Germline assignment: CDR1 LGHNA and CDR2 YNFKEQ. CDR3 DNA sequence: TGTGCCAGCAGCCAGGAACCTAGCGGGACGTCCTACGAGCAGTACTTC. Amino acid sequence: CASSQEPSGTSYEQYF.

V gene TRBV27 combines with J gene TRBJ1-1; possibly TRBD1 for D (5 bases). With 4 bases removed from V and 11 bases from J, the gap between germline ends came to 20 bases. CDR3 length equals 14 residues. CDR1 is MNHEY, CDR2 SMNVEV, per germline (reference sequence). The CDR3 DNA follows: TGTGCCAGCAGTTGGGGTCATGGGGCAAGTTGGGCTTTCTTT. Amino acid sequence: CASSWGHGASWAFF.

J is TRBJ2-7 and V is TRBV10-2; 9 nucleotides match TRBD2. Trimming took 3 bases from V and 3 from J; bases not matched to a gene: 9. CDR1 is WSHSY and CDR2 is SAAADI in the germline V gene. CDR3 length: 16 residues. The CDR3 loop reads CASSDVRGSGSYEQYF. In DNA form, the CDR3 reads TGCGCCAGCAGTGACGTCCGGGGTAGCGGGAGCTACGAGCAGTACTTC.

V gene TRBV27 combines with J gene TRBJ2-1; tentative D call: TRBD2 (6 bases). Germline V gene sequence: CDR1 MNHEY, CDR2 SMNVEV (reference sequence). This CDR3 spans 18 amino acids. Trimming removed 0 bases at V and 2 bases at J, with 17 bases between. In DNA form, the CDR3 reads TGTGCCAGCAGTTTATCCGGGACTCCCTTTCGACCCTACAATGAGCAGTTCTTC. Its translation: CASSLSGTPFRPYNEQFF.

The rearrangement uses TRBV28 and TRBJ1-2; TRBD1 matches 9 bases. The V and J ends lost 2 bases and 4 bases, in that order; junction bases with no gene match: 5. This CDR3 spans 15 amino acids. From germline, CDR1 is MDHEN and CDR2 SYDVKM. The CDR3 spells CASSLPGQGIYGYTF. In nucleotides, the CDR3 is TGTGCCAGCAGTTTACCCGGACAGGGGATCTATGGCTACACCTTC.

The CDR3 nucleotides are TGCGCCAGCAGCTTGAGACAGGCGGGGGTCAATGAGCAGTTCTTC. This codes for CASSLRQAGVNEQFF. This chain joins TRBV5-1 and TRBJ2-1; D may be TRBD2 (7 bases). In germline, CDR1 is SGHRS, CDR2 YFSETQ. Trimming pared 1 base from V and 6 bases from J, leaving 14 bases between. The CDR3 consists of 15 residues.